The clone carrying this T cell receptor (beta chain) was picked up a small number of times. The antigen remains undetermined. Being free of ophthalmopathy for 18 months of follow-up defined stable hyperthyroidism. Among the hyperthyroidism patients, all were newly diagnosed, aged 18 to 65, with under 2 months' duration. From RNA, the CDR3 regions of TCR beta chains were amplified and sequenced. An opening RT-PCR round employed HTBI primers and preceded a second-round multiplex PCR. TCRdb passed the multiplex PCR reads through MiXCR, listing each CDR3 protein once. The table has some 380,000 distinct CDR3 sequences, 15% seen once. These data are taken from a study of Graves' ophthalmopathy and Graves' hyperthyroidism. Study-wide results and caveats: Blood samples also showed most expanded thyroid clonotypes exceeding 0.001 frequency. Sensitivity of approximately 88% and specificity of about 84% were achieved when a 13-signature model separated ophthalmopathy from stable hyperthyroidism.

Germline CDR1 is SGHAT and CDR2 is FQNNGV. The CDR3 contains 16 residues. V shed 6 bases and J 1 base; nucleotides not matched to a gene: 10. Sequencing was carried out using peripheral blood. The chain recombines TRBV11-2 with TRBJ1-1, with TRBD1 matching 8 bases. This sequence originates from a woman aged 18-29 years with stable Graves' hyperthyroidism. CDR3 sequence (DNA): TGTGCCAGCAGGGCTACCTGGGGACAGGAGAACACTGAAGCTTTCTTT. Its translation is CASRATWGQENTEAFF.